This T cell receptor beta chain derives from a study of T cells in Graves' hyperthyroidism and ophthalmopathy. This CDR3 has 12 residues. In germline, CDR1 is SGHVS, CDR2 FQNEAQ. V shed 5 bases and J shed 6 bases, with 10 bases lying between them. Graves' hyperthyroidism was deemed stable given no ophthalmopathy progression within 18 months. TCR beta CDR3 regions were amplified from RNA. The primer set for the first-round RT-PCR of the TCR CDR3 was HTBI. TCRdb analysed the multiplex PCR reads with MiXCR anew, one entry per CDR3 protein. In the table there are under 800,000 distinct CDR3 sequences, approximately 14% of which are singletons. Remarks on this clonotype: A read error may explain this, as a much larger clone is one base away.

The chain is built from TRBV7-8 and TRBJ1-2; a weak D match, TRBD1 (5 bases). Sequenced: blood. This TCR came from a woman between 18 and 30 years old with Graves' hyperthyroidism. The DNA for the CDR3 is TGTGCCAGCAGCCCCGGGGCGGATGGCTACACCTTC. Protein: CASSPGADGYTF.